Each of the 13 T cell receptor beta chains below was sequenced from the same sample in a study of blood T cells in healthy people across ages. A second PCR of 7 to 11 cycles used a sample-barcoded 5' primer and a J-beta primer mix. TCRdb used MiXCR to reprocess the 5' RACE reads, holding one entry per CDR3 protein. The sample includes around 1,900,000 distinct CDR3 sequences, around 42% of them seen just once. The sequenced sample was blood. Receptors were obtained from a human donor in good health.

Regarding this clonotype: The conserved closing phenylalanine or tryptophan is absent in this CDR3, likely reflecting a read error. The chain combines TRBV12-3 or TRBV12-4 with TRBJ1-2; 7 bases are a match to TRBD1. The V segment lost 6 bases and the J segment 6 bases; nucleotides outside the gene matches: 10. This CDR3 contains 14 residues. The CDR3: CASSPGQAYDGYTI. DNA of the CDR3: TGTGCCAGCAGCCCAGGACAGGCGTATGATGGCTACACCATC.

This clonotype was observed once. The J gene is TRBJ2-7, the V gene TRBV3-1, with 11 bases aligning to TRBD1. This CDR3 spans 19 amino acids. Germline assignment: CDR1 LGHDT and CDR2 YNNKEL (reference sequence). V was clipped by 1 base and J by 7 bases; unmatched bases: 18. The CDR3 DNA is TGTGCCAGCAGCCAAGCGGGGACAGGGGGTGAGAATGGATTATATGAGCAGTACTTC. Protein product: CASSQAGTGGENGLYEQYF.

This clonotype was counted between two and nine times. V gene TRBV4-2 combines with J gene TRBJ2-7; D remains unclear. This CDR3 contains 14 residues. V was trimmed by 1 base and J by 1 base, leaving 8 bases between them. Per the germline V gene, CDR1 is LGHNA and CDR2 is YNFKEQ. The CDR3 bases are TGTGCCAGCAGCCAAGCCGGACCATCCTACGAGCAGTACTTC. Its translation is CASSQAGPSYEQYF.

The chain carries TRBV29-1 and TRBJ2-6; tentative D call: TRBD2 (7 bases). The germline V and J ends were trimmed by 4 bases and 4 bases, with 14 bases remaining between them. CDR3 size: 15 residues. The germline CDR1 and CDR2 sequences are SQVTM and ANQGSEA. CDR3 nucleotide sequence: TGCAGCGTTGTAGGGGGGGAGTCGGGGGCCAACGTCCTGACTTTC. This gives the protein CSVVGGESGANVLTF.

The chain has TRBV20-1 and TRBJ2-4; perhaps TRBD2 as D (5 bases). The J call may be wrong; the DNA end is better matched by TRBJ2-7. This CDR3 region has 15 residues. Germline V gene data show CDR1 as DFQATT and CDR2 as SNEGSKA (reference sequence). CDR3 protein: CSAREPRGPSYEQYF. CDR3 DNA sequence: TGCAGTGCTAGAGAGCCGAGAGGGCCCTCCTACGAGCAGTACTTC.

The V gene is TRBV25-1, the J gene TRBJ2-7, with D perhaps matching TRBD2 (7 bases). The CDR3 runs 15 residues. Germline assignment: CDR1 MGHDK and CDR2 SYGVNS. V lost 4 bases and J lost 4, with 17 bases in between. The CDR3 sequence is CASSGGERGAYEQYF. The CDR3 DNA sequence: TGTGCCAGCAGTGGTGGAGAACGGGGGGCGTACGAGCAGTACTTC.

The J gene is TRBJ2-5, the V gene TRBV20-1; unclear D gene. The CDR3 loop spans 13 amino acids. In germline, CDR1 is DFQATT, CDR2 SNEGSKA (reference sequence). V was cut by 3 bases and J by 1 base, with 9 bases left in between. The CDR3 reads CSASTSTQETQYF. DNA for the CDR3: TGCAGTGCTAGTACGTCTACCCAAGAGACCCAGTACTTC.

The V and J genes are TRBV2 and TRBJ2-6; D might be TRBD2 (6 bases). The CDR3 sequence is 13 residues long. Germline CDR1 reads SNHLY; CDR2 reads FYNNEI. The V end lost 8 bases, the J end lost 9 bases, and 14 bases lay between the germline ends. The CDR3 nucleotides are TGTGCCAGCGGAGCGGGCCCCCACAACGTCCTGACTTTC. It codes for CASGAGPHNVLTF.

The genes are TRBV20-1 and TRBJ2-5, with 9 bases identical to TRBD2. CDR1 and CDR2 from the germline V gene are DFQATT and SNEGSKA (reference sequence). The V gene end was trimmed by 5 bases and the J gene end by 1 base; junction bases not matched to a gene: 5. CDR3 size: 14 residues. This CDR3 reads CSAAATSGQETQYF. The CDR3 DNA follows: TGCAGTGCTGCGGCGACTAGCGGCCAAGAGACCCAGTACTTC.

The V and J genes are TRBV24-1 and TRBJ2-1; no firm D call. Germline CDR1 and CDR2: KGHDR and SFDVKD. Trimming removed 5 bases from V and 1 base from J, with 14 bases in between. The CDR3 contains 16 residues. CDR3 DNA sequence: TGTGCCACCAGTGTTAGTACAGCGAATTCCTACAATGAGCAGTTCTTC. It specifies CATSVSTANSYNEQFF.

The genes are TRBV7-9 and TRBJ1-1; 8 bases agree with TRBD1. CDR3 length equals 15 residues. V was pared by 4 bases and J by 6 bases, with 10 bases of the junction left unmatched. Germline values: CDR1 SEHNR, CDR2 FQNEAQ (reference sequence). In DNA, the CDR3 is TGTGCCAGCAGCTCGATAGGGACAGGCACCTCTGAAGCTTTCTTT. This sequence encodes CASSSIGTGTSEAFF. The whole variable domain, filled in from reference TRBV7-9 and TRBJ1-1, reads DTGVSQNPRHKITKRGQNVTFRCDPISEHNRLYWYRQTLGQGPEFLTYFQNEAQLEKSRLLSDRFSAERPKGSFSTLEIQRTEQGDSAMYLCASSSIGTGTSEAFFGQGTRLTVV.

The chain recombines TRBV3-1 with TRBJ2-7; weak D call: TRBD2 (6 bases). The CDR3 consists of 13 residues. Trimming cost V 0 bases and J 5 bases, with 8 bases left between them. Germline CDR1 is LGHDT and CDR2 is YNNKEL (reference sequence). The CDR3 nucleotides are TGTGCCAGCAGCCAAGATGCGGGGCACGAGCAGTACTTC. Translation: CASSQDAGHEQYF.

V usage is TRBV5-1 and J usage is TRBJ2-3; 8 nucleotides line up with TRBD1. Germline V gene sequence: CDR1 SGHRS, CDR2 YFSETQ. The CDR3 consists of 15 residues. The V and J ends lost 2 bases and 3 bases, in that order; junction bases with no gene match: 5. The CDR3 loop reads CASSFRGRSTDTQYF. The CDR3 region has the DNA TGCGCCAGCAGCTTCAGGGGGCGAAGTACAGATACGCAGTATTTT.